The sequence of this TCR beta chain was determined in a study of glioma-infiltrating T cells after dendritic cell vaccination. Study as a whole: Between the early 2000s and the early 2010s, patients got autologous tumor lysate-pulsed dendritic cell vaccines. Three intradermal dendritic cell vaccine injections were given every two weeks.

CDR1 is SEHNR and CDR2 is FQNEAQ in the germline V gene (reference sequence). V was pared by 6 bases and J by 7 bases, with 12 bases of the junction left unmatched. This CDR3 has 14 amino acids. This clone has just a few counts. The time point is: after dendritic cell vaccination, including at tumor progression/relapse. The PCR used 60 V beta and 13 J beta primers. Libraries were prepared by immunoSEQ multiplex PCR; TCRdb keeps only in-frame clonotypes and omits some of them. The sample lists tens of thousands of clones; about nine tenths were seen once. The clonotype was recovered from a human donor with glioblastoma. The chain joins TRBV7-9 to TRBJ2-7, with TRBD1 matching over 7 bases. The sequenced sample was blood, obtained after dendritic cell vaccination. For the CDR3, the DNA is TGTGCCAGCAGTACAATGACAGGGTCATGGGAGCAGTACTTC. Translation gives CASSTMTGSWEQYF.